The clone carrying this T cell receptor (beta chain) was seen many times. What it binds is not known. This record belongs to a study of neurological immune-mediated disorders. The cDNA was generated by 5'RACE with 10-nucleotide random UMIs. One entry per CDR3 protein, called by TCRdb with MiXCR from the 5' RACE reads. The sample comprises 72,000 or so distinct CDR3 sequences, under 20% of which are singletons, and about 16% rests with the top ten. The study, taken as a whole, reports: Expansion of TCR clones was greatest in HTLV-1-associated myelopathy and smallest in multiple sclerosis, where it fell below that of healthy controls.

Input material: PBMCs. This receptor was taken from a woman in her forties in good health.

CDR3 nucleotide sequence: TGCGCCAGCAGCTGGACCGGGACACGCAATGAGCAGTTCTTC. The encoded protein is CASSWTGTRNEQFF. The V gene is TRBV5-1, the J gene TRBJ2-1; perhaps TRBD1 as D (6 bases). Germline V gene data show CDR1 as SGHRS and CDR2 as YFSETQ. V gave up 3 bases and J gave up 6 bases, with 13 bases separating them. The CDR3 runs to 14 residues.